This T cell receptor beta chain was profiled in a study of regulatory T cells in long-lasting Graves disease. This clonotype was seen at least ten times. What it recognizes is unknown. Time point: persistent/refractory GD, antithyroid drugs over 5 years with positive TRAb. With RNA extracted from PBMCs as input, the TCR library was made. Findings and caveats of the study: Compared with new cases, persistent Graves' patients showed reduced TCR diversity.

The CDR3 consists of 15 residues. The ends lost 2 bases at V and 2 bases at J; junction bases unmatched: 2. Germline CDR1 is MNHEY and CDR2 is SMNVEV (reference sequence). For TCR beta, libraries came from iRepertoire HTBI primers and Arm-PCR of CDR3 regions. TCRdb ran MiXCR on the multiplex PCR reads and lists one entry per CDR3 protein. The sample has over 300,000 distinct CDR3 sequences; around 20% are singletons. The source material was peripheral blood mononuclear cells (PBMCs), sampled when the disease was refractory, from a patient treated with antithyroid drugs. The V and J genes are TRBV27 and TRBJ1-2, with 10 bases lining up with TRBD1. The TCR sequence derives from a female donor with Graves disease. The CDR3 sequence: CASSLDRGRNYGYTF. Written as DNA, the CDR3 is TGTGCCAGCAGTTTAGACAGGGGGCGCAACTATGGCTACACCTTC.